These T cell receptor beta chains were read from a single sample in a study of read filtering for tumor transcriptome and immune sequencing. TCRdb processed the reads anew with MiXCR; each CDR3 protein has one entry. Of around 140,000 distinct CDR3 sequences listed, about 13% are singletons. The sample comprised a population of CD138-negative cells sorted from bone marrow. The receptors originated from a donor aged 40 or over with multiple myeloma. The CDR3 runs from the conserved cysteine through the conserved F or W. Only part of the rows carry a size: once, few, many, or a class if the clone is expanded.

abundance: many
j_gene: TRBJ1-1
v_gene: TRBV27
CDR3aa: CASSNLQGHTEAFF

abundance: many
j_gene: TRBJ2-3
v_gene: TRBV10-1
CDR3aa: CASSTGSPAQYF

abundance: .
j_gene: TRBJ1-5
v_gene: TRBV5-1
CDR3aa: CASSRWGGNQPQHF

abundance: many
j_gene: TRBJ1-2
v_gene: TRBV2
CDR3aa: CASRRTGDYGYTF

abundance: many
j_gene: TRBJ2-1
v_gene: TRBV3-1
CDR3aa: CASSHGYDRTGANEQFF

abundance: many
j_gene: TRBJ2-1
v_gene: TRBV12-3/TRBV12-4
CDR3aa: CASSLGTNYNEQFF

abundance: few
j_gene: TRBJ1-1
v_gene: TRBV5-1
CDR3aa: CASSLVQGLDTEAFF

abundance: few
j_gene: TRBJ2-5
v_gene: TRBV11-2
CDR3aa: CASSDDLQETQYF

abundance: many
j_gene: TRBJ2-5
v_gene: TRBV29-1
CDR3aa: CSVSPPQGLGETQYF

abundance: few
j_gene: TRBJ1-1
v_gene: TRBV27
CDR3aa: CASSFRTPQDRAQRGVEAFF

abundance: many
j_gene: TRBJ1-1
v_gene: TRBV7-9
CDR3aa: CASSHRDRVKGTEAFF

abundance: many
j_gene: TRBJ2-5
v_gene: TRBV29-1
CDR3aa: CSVVEGQETQYF

abundance: many
j_gene: TRBJ1-5
v_gene: TRBV4-2
CDR3aa: CASSQWDRVSQPQHF